One and the same sample provided the 2 T cell receptor beta chains below, sequenced in a study of vaccination effects on CD4 cells after COVID-19. Some clones are missing from TCRdb's copy, which holds only in-frame ones; the method was immunoSEQ multiplex PCR. The table shows around 30,000 clones, with 70% to 75% occurring only once. Their antigens are not known. Using viral peptide pools, the ViraFEST assay grew out antigen-specific CD4+ T cells prior to sequencing. A 10-day culture period preceded the isolation of CD4+ T cells. Two-dose BNT162b2 or mRNA-1273 vaccination was given to participants. Here the sequenced sample was CD4+ T cells from PBMCs cultured with HCoV-NL63 spike peptides, taken after COVID-19 vaccination. These receptors were collected from a human donor who received a COVID-19 vaccine.

This clone turned up a few times. The gene calls are TRBV18 and TRBJ2-1; 8 bases are a match to TRBD1. V shed 3 bases and J 4 bases; nucleotides not matched to a gene: 2. CDR3 length: 14 residues. The germline V gene has CDR1 KGHSH and CDR2 LQKENI. The CDR3 loop reads CASSPRQGYNEQFF. CDR3 DNA sequence: TGTGCCAGCTCACCCCGACAGGGGTACAATGAGCAGTTCTTC. Complete variable domain (other parts from reference TRBV18 and TRBJ2-1): NAGVMQNPRHLVRRRGQEARLRCSPMKGHSHVYWYRQLPEEGLKFMVYLQKENIIDESGMPKERFSAEFPKEGPSILRIQQVVRGDSAAYFCASSPRQGYNEQFFGPGTRLTVL.

In this sample, this clone turned up a few times. The chain couples TRBV19 to TRBJ2-1; perhaps TRBD1 as D (6 bases). V lost 0 bases, J lost 13 bases, and 16 bases lay in between. Germline CDR1 LNHDA, CDR2 SQIVND (reference sequence). The CDR3 has 14 residues. The CDR3 DNA follows: TGTGCCAGTAGTATAGACCTCGGGGACACCCGACAGTTCTTC. This codes for CASSIDLGDTRQFF.